This T cell receptor beta chain emerged from a study of blood T cell repertoires in COVID-19. Using immunoSEQ multiplex PCR, the repertoire was profiled, and TCRdb retains in-frame clones only, with some absent. The table includes 400,000 to 500,000 clones, roughly 84% detected once. The sequence was obtained from a woman younger than 35 who had been exposed to COVID-19. Sample: PBMCs or T cells enriched from blood (not recorded which).

The CDR3 DNA reads as TGTGCCAGCAGCCAAGATCGTAAGGCGGGGGCCTCCTACGAGCAGTACTTC. The encoded protein is CASSQDRKAGASYEQYF. The genes are TRBV14 and TRBJ2-7, with a possible D match to TRBD2 (7 bases). In germline, CDR1 is SGHDN, CDR2 FVKESK. This CDR3 contains 17 residues. V shed 0 bases and J shed 0 bases, with 15 bases lying between them.